The 29 T cell receptor beta chains given below trace back to one sample, sequenced in a study of blood T cell repertoires in COVID-19 (TCRdb year 2020). The library relied on the immunoSEQ multiplex PCR assay. TCRdb's version of the immuneACCESS table is confined to in-frame rearrangements and falls short of the full clone set. An unresolved V gene accounts for under half of the shortfall where checked; the remainder is of unknown origin. For this sample there are 130,000 to 150,000 clones; 70% to 85% appear just once. The ten biggest clones cover under 9.5% of the sample. Sequenced: peripheral blood. The receptors derive from a woman older than 75 in a cohort sampled during active or convalescent COVID-19.

The gene calls are TRBV28 and TRBJ1-5, with a tentative D call TRBD1 (5 bases). Germline CDR1 is MDHEN and CDR2 is SYDVKM. The CDR3 runs to 13 residues. V lost 4 bases to trimming and J lost 4 bases, with 8 bases between them. CDR3 bases: TGTGCCAGCAGTTCCGACAGAAATCAGCCCCAGCATTTT. This sequence encodes CASSSDRNQPQHF.

The chain is built from TRBV18 and TRBJ1-2; TRBD1 aligns across 9 bases. Trimming cost V 3 bases and J 8 bases; bases outside gene matches: 7. The CDR3 has 14 residues. Germline lookup yields CDR1 KGHSH and CDR2 LQKENI. The DNA of the CDR3 is TGTGCCAGCTCACCCGGGACAGGGTTTGGGGGCTACACCTTC. It yields the protein CASSPGTGFGGYTF. The complete variable domain, with remaining parts taken from reference TRBV18 and TRBJ1-2, reads NAGVMQNPRHLVRRRGQEARLRCSPMKGHSHVYWYRQLPEEGLKFMVYLQKENIIDESGMPKERFSAEFPKEGPSILRIQQVVRGDSAAYFCASSPGTGFGGYTFGSGTRLTVV.

The CDR3, as DNA: TGTGCCAGCAGGATTGACGGAGGCCATGAAAAACTGTTTTTT. Residues: CASRIDGGHEKLFF. The V gene is TRBV6-5, the J gene TRBJ1-4, with D uncertain. The CDR3 has 14 amino acids. Germline-derived CDR1 and CDR2 are MNHEY and SVGAGI. V shed 6 bases and J shed 6 bases, with 14 bases lying between them.

The chain carries TRBV24-1 and TRBJ2-2, with 8 bases aligning to TRBD1. Germline-derived CDR1 and CDR2 are KGHDR and SFDVKD. This CDR3 spans 17 amino acids. J was trimmed by 2 bases and V by 4 bases; bases with no gene match: 8. The CDR3 region is CATSEPRTGFNTGELFF. CDR3 sequence (DNA): TGTGCCACCAGTGAGCCCCGGACAGGGTTCAACACCGGGGAGCTGTTTTTT.

The rearrangement uses TRBV2 and TRBJ2-3; 8 bases align to TRBD2. This CDR3 spans 12 amino acids. Germline assignment: CDR1 SNHLY and CDR2 FYNNEI. The trim removed 7 bases at V and 6 bases at J, leaving 3 bases unmatched. CDR3 DNA sequence: TGTGCCAGCACCCCGGGGGGGGATACGCAGTATTTT. Amino acids: CASTPGGDTQYF.

The chain combines TRBV5-4 with TRBJ2-3; 9 bases fit TRBD1. Looked up from germline, CDR1 is SGHNT and CDR2 is YYREEE (reference sequence). V lost 4 bases and J lost 3; bases outside the gene matches: 3. The CDR3 has 14 residues. The CDR3 DNA sequence: TGTGCCAGCAGCAGGGACAGGGTTACAGATACGCAGTATTTT. Translated: CASSRDRVTDTQYF.

The V call is TRBV7-2, the J call TRBJ2-1, with D maybe TRBD2 (6 bases). Germline lookup yields CDR1 SGHTA and CDR2 FQGNSA. Deletions cut 5 bases from V and 3 bases from J, with 20 bases between. The CDR3 spans 17 residues. CDR3 nucleotide sequence: TGTGCCAGCAGCCCCCTCCCCCCTAGCGTCCTCTACAATGAGCAGTTCTTC. Translated, it gives CASSPLPPSVLYNEQFF.

The gene calls are TRBV9 and TRBJ1-4; 7 bases map to TRBD1. V dropped 4 bases and J dropped 8; count of bases not matched to a gene: 8. The CDR3 covers 14 residues. Germline CDR1 is SGDLS and CDR2 is YYNGEE. The CDR3 DNA follows: TGTGCCAGCAGCATAGACAGGGAGGGCGAAAAACTGTTTTTT. This sequence encodes CASSIDREGEKLFF.

This chain connects TRBV5-1 to TRBJ1-4; 9 bases align to TRBD1. J lost 10 bases, V lost 4 bases, and 5 bases had no gene match. CDR3 length equals 13 residues. Looked up from germline, CDR1 is SGHRS and CDR2 is YFSETQ. Here the CDR3 DNA reads TGCGCCAGCAGCCGGACAGGGGAGGGAAAACTGTTTTTT. Its protein is CASSRTGEGKLFF. Full variable domain (missing parts from reference TRBV5-1 and TRBJ1-4): KAGVTQTPRYLIKTRGQQVTLSCSPISGHRSVSWYQQTPGQGLQFLFEYFSETQRNKGNFPGRFSGRQFSNSRSEMNVSTLELGDSALYLCASSRTGEGKLFFGSGTQLSVL.

V and J are TRBV14 and TRBJ2-5; D is uncertain. This CDR3 comprises 16 residues. The germline V gene has CDR1 SGHDN and CDR2 FVKESK. The germline V and J ends were trimmed by 1 base and 1 base, with 13 bases remaining between them. CDR3 DNA sequence: TGTGCCAGCAGCCAAGGGGCGAACACAGCCCAAGAGACCCAGTACTTC. It codes for CASSQGANTAQETQYF.

The rearrangement uses TRBV7-9 and TRBJ1-2, with TRBD1 as a possible D gene (5 bases). The V gene's germline CDR1 is SEHNR and CDR2 FQNEAQ (reference sequence). Trimming removed 0 bases at V and 2 bases at J, with 13 bases between. This CDR3 comprises 16 residues. The CDR3 DNA reads as TGTGCCAGCAGCTTAGCGGGGCGGACTAAGAACTATGGCTACACCTTC. Translated: CASSLAGRTKNYGYTF. The variable domain in full, completed from reference TRBV7-9 and TRBJ1-2, reads DTGVSQNPRHKITKRGQNVTFRCDPISEHNRLYWYRQTLGQGPEFLTYFQNEAQLEKSRLLSDRFSAERPKGSFSTLEIQRTEQGDSAMYLCASSLAGRTKNYGYTFGSGTRLTVV.

Details on this clone: Germline and junction disagree at one end, which may indicate a read error. This sample also contains other DNA sequences that code for the same CDR3. The chain uses TRBV5-6 and TRBJ1-5; D uncertain. The CDR3 loop spans 15 amino acids. Germline V gene lookup returns CDR1 SGHDT and CDR2 YYEEEE. The CDR3 DNA follows: TGTGCTAGCAGCTTGGGCAGTTATAGCAATCAGCCCCAGCATTTT. Translated, it gives CASSLGSYSNQPQHF.

V usage is TRBV6-6 and J usage is TRBJ1-5; 8 nucleotides agree with TRBD1. V trimming: 2 bases; J trimming: 13 bases; junction bases outside the gene matches: 13. This CDR3 is 15 amino acids long. The germline gives CDR1 MNHNY, CDR2 SVGAGI (reference sequence). The CDR3 spells CASSYQPGTGFAQHF. The CDR3 DNA sequence: TGTGCCAGCAGTTACCAACCCGGGACAGGATTTGCTCAGCATTTT.

Details on this clone: The germline gene is not matched at one end of the junction; a read error may be the cause. The genes are TRBV19 and TRBJ2-3, with 8 bases that match TRBD1. The CDR3 sequence is 14 residues long. CDR1 is LNHDA, CDR2 SQIVND, per germline (reference sequence). CDR3 in amino acids: CASSNRQGPDTQYF. As DNA, the CDR3 is TGTGCCAGCAGTAACCGACAGGGGCCAGATACGCAGTATTTT.

This chain joins TRBV7-6 and TRBJ2-2, with D perhaps matching TRBD2 (5 bases). This CDR3 has 16 residues. CDR1 is SGHVS, CDR2 FNYEAQ, per germline. Between the trimmed V and J ends, which lost 2 bases and 4 bases, there was a span of 14 bases. The CDR3 region is CASSLRGLRGTGELFF. The CDR3 nucleotides read TGTGCCAGCAGCTTAAGAGGGCTCCGGGGCACCGGGGAGCTGTTTTTT. Filled out from reference TRBV7-6 and TRBJ2-2, the complete variable domain reads GAGVSQSPRYKVTKRGQDVALRCDPISGHVSLYWYRQALGQGPEFLTYFNYEAQQDKSGLPNDRFSAERPEGSISTLTIQRTEQRDSAMYRCASSLRGLRGTGELFFGEGSRLTVL.

The chain has TRBV19 and TRBJ1-4; 9 positions agree with TRBD1. The CDR3 has 15 residues. Germline CDR1 LNHDA, CDR2 SQIVND (reference sequence). With 5 bases clipped from V and 4 bases from J, the junction kept 5 bases outside the gene matches. The CDR3 is CASSAPTGGNEKLFF. Here the CDR3 DNA reads TGTGCCAGTAGTGCCCCGACAGGGGGTAATGAAAAACTGTTTTTT. Filled out from reference TRBV19 and TRBJ1-4, the complete variable domain reads DGGITQSPKYLFRKEGQNVTLSCEQNLNHDAMYWYRQDPGQGLRLIYYSQIVNDFQKGDIAEGYSVSREKKESFPLTVTSAQKNPTAFYLCASSAPTGGNEKLFFGSGTQLSVL.

V is TRBV19 and J is TRBJ1-2; D is perhaps TRBD1 (6 bases). V was pared by 5 bases and J by 1 base, with 8 bases between. This CDR3 has 13 residues. CDR1 LNHDA and CDR2 SQIVND come from the germline V gene (reference sequence). CDR3 sequence (DNA): TGTGCCAGTAGTTCAGGGGTTAACTATGGCTACACCTTC. Amino acid sequence: CASSSGVNYGYTF.

The table lists this clone with a count of one. The gene calls are TRBV5-1 and TRBJ1-1; 8 bases line up with TRBD1. In germline, CDR1 is SGHRS, CDR2 YFSETQ. V trimming: 2 bases; J trimming: 0 bases; junction bases outside the gene matches: 6. The CDR3 spans 16 residues. The CDR3 protein is CASSLSDRGMNTEAFF. The CDR3 coding sequence is TGCGCCAGCAGCTTAAGTGACAGGGGAATGAACACTGAAGCTTTCTTT.

The V gene is TRBV7-3, the J gene TRBJ1-2; no reliable D call. Germline CDR1 is SGHTA and CDR2 is FQGTGA. Between the trimmed V and J ends, which lost 0 bases and 6 bases, there was a span of 14 bases. The CDR3 has 15 residues. CDR3 region: CASSLTRGPGDGYTF. CDR3 coding DNA: TGTGCCAGCAGCTTAACTCGAGGTCCCGGCGATGGCTACACCTTC.

The V call is TRBV5-4, the J call TRBJ2-7; 8 bases line up with TRBD1. V lost 2 bases to trimming and J lost 2 bases; unmatched junction nucleotides: 6. CDR3 length: 15 residues. Germline V gene data show CDR1 as SGHNT and CDR2 as YYREEE (reference sequence). The CDR3 here is CASSFPGQETYEQYF. CDR3 DNA sequence: TGTGCCAGCAGCTTTCCGGGACAGGAAACCTACGAGCAGTACTTC.

The chain joins TRBV6-6 to TRBJ2-7; D may be TRBD2 (7 bases). The V gene's germline CDR1 is MNHNY and CDR2 SVGAGI (reference sequence). The CDR3 loop spans 15 amino acids. Between the trimmed V and J ends, which lost 6 bases and 6 bases, there was a span of 21 bases. In DNA form, the CDR3 reads TGTGCCAGCAGCTGGGTAGGTGGGGGGGCAGCCGAGCAGTACGTC. It is translated as CASSWVGGGAAEQYV.

J is TRBJ1-5 and V is TRBV6-5; 10 bases are shared with TRBD1. With 2 bases clipped from V and 7 bases from J, the junction kept 2 bases outside the gene matches. Germline-derived CDR1 and CDR2 are MNHEY and SVGAGI. This CDR3 spans 14 amino acids. Here the CDR3 reads CASSYDRGLQPQHF. The CDR3 DNA sequence: TGTGCCAGCAGTTACGACAGGGGGCTCCAGCCCCAGCATTTT.

The chain combines TRBV19 with TRBJ2-5, with 9 bases identical to TRBD2. The CDR3 consists of 17 residues. J lost 4 bases, V lost 6 bases, and 15 bases had no gene match. Per the germline V gene, CDR1 is LNHDA and CDR2 is SQIVND (reference sequence). The CDR3 DNA follows: TGTGCCAGTAGCTACACCTCTGGCGGGGGGGCCAGAGAGACCCAGTACTTC. Translation gives CASSYTSGGGARETQYF.

This clone was seen only a few times. V and J are TRBV4-1 and TRBJ2-3, with 8 nucleotides matching TRBD2. This CDR3 comprises 16 residues. CDR1 is MGHRA and CDR2 is YSYEKL in the germline V gene. Trimming took 0 bases from V and 6 from J; bases not matched to a gene: 8. CDR3 sequence (DNA): TGCGCCAGCAGCCAAGATAGCCGCGGGGGGTGGGATACGCAGTATTTT. It codes for CASSQDSRGGWDTQYF.

The chain recombines TRBV19 with TRBJ2-4; D might be TRBD2 (6 bases). CDR1 and CDR2 (germline): LNHDA, SQIVND (reference sequence). The germline V and J ends were trimmed by 3 bases and 2 bases, with 11 bases remaining between them. The CDR3 totals 15 residues. In DNA, the CDR3 is TGTGCCAGTAGTATCGGGGCGGGGCCCAAAAACATTCAGTACTTC. Amino acid sequence: CASSIGAGPKNIQYF.

This chain links TRBV7-2 with TRBJ1-6, with D perhaps TRBD1 (6 bases). CDR3 length equals 15 residues. V dropped 1 base and J dropped 4 bases, with 8 bases sitting between them. Germline V lookup: CDR1 SGHTA, CDR2 FQGNSA. For the CDR3, the DNA is TGTGCCAGCAGCTTAGTTCAGGGGTATAATTCACCCCTCCACTTT. Protein: CASSLVQGYNSPLHF.

This chain connects TRBV6-6 to TRBJ2-7; possible D gene TRBD2, 5 bases. CDR1 is MNHNY and CDR2 is SVGAGI in the germline V gene (reference sequence). V was trimmed by 2 bases and J by 3 bases, leaving 8 bases between them. CDR3 length: 13 amino acids. The CDR3 DNA follows: TGTGCCAGCAGTTACATCGCGGGCTACGAGCAGTACTTC. Translating gives CASSYIAGYEQYF.

The rearrangement joins TRBV18 to TRBJ2-1; no firm D call. The CDR3 spans 12 residues. Per the germline V gene, CDR1 is KGHSH and CDR2 is LQKENI. Trimming removed 6 bases at V and 5 bases at J, with 8 bases between. CDR3: CASSTKDNEQFF. Here the CDR3 DNA reads TGTGCCAGCTCCACAAAAGACAATGAGCAGTTCTTC.

The V gene is TRBV3-1 (or the pseudogene TRBV3-2), the J gene TRBJ2-1, with 9 nucleotides matching TRBD2. Germline CDR1 and CDR2: LGHDT and YNNKEL (reference sequence). With 7 bases clipped from V and 5 bases from J, the junction kept 12 bases outside the gene matches. The CDR3 is made up of 16 amino acids. Written as DNA, the CDR3 is TGTGCCAGCACCTTGGCGTGGGCGGGGGGGAACAATGAGCAGTTCTTC. Residues: CASTLAWAGGNNEQFF.